Below are 27 T cell receptor beta chains sequenced from a single sample in a study of technical replicates of blood from several donors. Produced via immunoSEQ multiplex PCR; TCRdb's table is partial and in-frame only. This table has some 68,000 clones, around 95% appearing once. Sequenced sample: T cells isolated from PBMCs. These TCRs come from a human donor in good health.

This chain links TRBV6-5 with TRBJ2-5; perhaps TRBD1 as D (6 bases). The CDR3 has 13 amino acids. Germline-derived CDR1 and CDR2 are MNHEY and SVGAGI. V lost 8 bases and J lost 0, with 10 bases in between. DNA for the CDR3: TGTGCCAGCTTCAGGGGTCACCAAGAGACCCAGTACTTC. Its protein is CASFRGHQETQYF.

The chain is built from TRBV30 and TRBJ1-4; 8 nucleotides agree with TRBD1. V shed 3 bases, J shed 8 bases, and the junction held 11 bases outside the gene matches. The CDR3 has 15 residues. Per the germline V gene, CDR1 is GTSNPN and CDR2 is SVGIG (reference sequence). Written as DNA, the CDR3 is TGTGCCTGGAGCGCTGCCGACAGGGGACACGAAAAACTGTTTTTT. Its protein is CAWSAADRGHEKLFF.

The CDR3 sequence: CASSIAGGGNEQYF. The CDR3, as DNA: TGTGCCAGCAGCATAGCGGGGGGAGGTAACGAGCAGTACTTC. The rearrangement links TRBV25-1 to TRBJ2-7; 10 nucleotides align to TRBD2. The CDR3 loop spans 14 amino acids. Germline CDR1 is MGHDK and CDR2 is SYGVNS. The ends lost 6 bases at V and 5 bases at J; junction bases unmatched: 7.

This chain links TRBV6-6 with TRBJ1-1, with unresolved D. This CDR3 spans 14 amino acids. Per the germline V gene, CDR1 is MNHNY and CDR2 is SVGAGI (reference sequence). Trimming removed 2 bases from V and 3 bases from J, with 10 bases in between. The CDR3, as DNA: TGTGCCAGCAGTTACGATTCAGCGTACACTGAAGCTTTCTTT. As protein: CASSYDSAYTEAFF.

The chain uses TRBV28 and TRBJ1-1; TRBD1 might be the D (5 bases). Trimming removed 1 base at V and 6 bases at J, with 9 bases between. The CDR3 covers 13 residues. Per germline, CDR1 MDHEN and CDR2 SYDVKM. CDR3 bases: TGTGCCAGCAGTTTATCCGGAGGGGCTGAAGCTTTCTTT. Its translation is CASSLSGGAEAFF.

The rearrangement joins TRBV27 to TRBJ2-7, with 8 bases fitting TRBD1. V lost 6 bases and J lost 2; bases outside the gene matches: 6. CDR1 and CDR2 (germline): MNHEY, SMNVEV (reference sequence). The CDR3 is 14 amino acids. The CDR3: CASRRQGSTYEQYF. CDR3 nucleotides: TGTGCCAGCAGACGACAGGGGTCAACCTACGAGCAGTACTTC.

The rearrangement uses TRBV6-6 and TRBJ2-3, with D unclear. The germline CDR1 and CDR2 sequences are MNHNY and SVGAGI (reference sequence). Trimming stripped 6 bases from V and 2 bases from J, with 9 bases between. The CDR3 has 13 amino acids. CDR3 in DNA: TGTGCCAGCAGCCCATCTATCACAGATACGCAGTATTTT. Encoded protein: CASSPSITDTQYF.

The chain has TRBV10-1 and TRBJ2-1; D is uncertain. CDR1 and CDR2 (germline): WNHNN, SYGVQD (reference sequence). This CDR3 spans 13 amino acids. V was clipped by 4 bases and J by 1 base, with 5 bases between them. CDR3 DNA sequence: TGCGCCAGCAGTGGGCAGTCCTACAATGAGCAGTTCTTC. This gives the protein CASSGQSYNEQFF.

The genes are TRBV4-2 and TRBJ2-1, with D perhaps TRBD2 (5 bases). Germline V gene lookup returns CDR1 LGHNA and CDR2 YNFKEQ. The CDR3 covers 16 residues. V was shortened by 5 bases and J by 0 bases, with 14 bases between the two germline ends. CDR3 coding DNA: TGTGCCAGCAGCGGGAGTGGGAGTAACTCCTACAATGAGCAGTTCTTC. Its translation: CASSGSGSNSYNEQFF.

V usage is TRBV27 and J usage is TRBJ1-2; D possibly corresponds to TRBD1 (6 bases). V gave up 6 bases and J gave up 10 bases, with 21 bases separating them. CDR1 MNHEY and CDR2 SMNVEV come from the germline V gene (reference sequence). This CDR3 region has 14 residues. The chain's CDR3 is CASSLTGPYGIYTF. For the CDR3, the DNA is TGTGCCAGCAGCCTTACAGGGCCTTACGGGATCTACACCTTC.

The chain has TRBV6-5 and TRBJ1-4; the D gene is possibly TRBD1 (6 bases). Germline assignment: CDR1 MNHEY and CDR2 SVGAGI. The V and J ends lost 0 bases and 11 bases respectively, with 19 bases between them. This CDR3 has 16 residues. Here the CDR3 reads CASSYSMTGEGKKLFF. CDR3 nucleotide sequence: TGTGCCAGCAGTTACTCAATGACAGGAGAAGGAAAGAAACTGTTTTTT.

The chain recombines TRBV19 with TRBJ2-7; 10 bases line up with TRBD2. Germline CDR1 reads LNHDA; CDR2 reads SQIVND (reference sequence). With 4 bases clipped from V and 2 bases from J, the junction kept 5 bases outside the gene matches. The CDR3 spans 15 residues. The CDR3 region is CASSSGLAETYEQYF. The CDR3 region has the DNA TGTGCCAGTAGTAGTGGACTAGCGGAGACCTACGAGCAGTACTTC.

This chain uses TRBV27 with TRBJ1-1; D gene ambiguous. Deletions cut 3 bases from V and 0 bases from J, with 5 bases between. This CDR3 region has 13 residues. Germline assignment: CDR1 MNHEY and CDR2 SMNVEV (reference sequence). The chain's CDR3 is CASSLWLNTEAFF. The CDR3 coding sequence is TGTGCCAGCAGTTTGTGGCTGAACACTGAAGCTTTCTTT.

J is TRBJ1-1 and V is TRBV27, with D unresolved. Germline-derived CDR1 and CDR2 are MNHEY and SMNVEV (reference sequence). V dropped 2 bases and J dropped 4 bases, with 8 bases sitting between them. This CDR3 has 13 amino acids. The CDR3 here is CASSLQWSTEAFF. CDR3 DNA sequence: TGTGCCAGCAGTTTACAGTGGAGCACTGAAGCTTTCTTT.

The chain links TRBV14 to TRBJ2-5; TRBD2 matches at 9 bases. Trimming took 3 bases from V and 7 from J; bases not matched to a gene: 3. CDR3 size: 13 residues. Germline values: CDR1 SGHDN, CDR2 FVKESK. CDR3 sequence reads: CASSHRAGGTQYF. CDR3 nucleotide sequence: TGTGCCAGCAGCCACCGAGCGGGGGGGACCCAGTACTTC. Variable domain in full (rest from reference TRBV14 and TRBJ2-5): EAGVTQFPSHSVIEKGQTVTLRCDPISGHDNLYWYRRVMGKEIKFLLHFVKESKQDESGMPNNRFLAERTGGTYSTLKVQPAELEDSGVYFCASSHRAGGTQYFGPGTRLLVL.

This clone was observed once. The chain combines TRBV4-1 with TRBJ1-2, with D possibly matching TRBD1 (6 bases). CDR1 MGHRA and CDR2 YSYEKL come from the germline V gene. The CDR3 is 15 residues long. V was pared by 4 bases and J by 8 bases, with 20 bases between. The CDR3 coding sequence is TGCGCCAGCAGCCCCCGGGTCACGGGACAATACGGCTACACCTTC. Translating gives CASSPRVTGQYGYTF.

CDR3 region: CATRGGGGGGYTIYF. Here the CDR3 DNA reads TGTGCCACCAGAGGCGGGGGGGGAGGCGGTTACACCATATATTTT. The chain is built from TRBV6-1 and TRBJ1-3, with a weak D call TRBD1 (5 bases). The CDR3 loop spans 15 amino acids. Trimming took 10 bases from V and 8 from J, leaving 24 bases between them. The V gene's germline CDR1 is MNHNS and CDR2 SASEGT.

The chain joins TRBV6-1 to TRBJ1-3; D possibly corresponds to TRBD1 (6 bases). CDR1 and CDR2 (germline): MNHNS, SASEGT. The CDR3 is 15 residues long. V lost 5 bases and J 3 bases, leaving 14 bases between the germline ends. The DNA of the CDR3 is TGTGCCAGCAGTAAACGAACAGGGAGTGGAAACACCATATATTTT. It yields the protein CASSKRTGSGNTIYF.

This clone was recorded only once. The same CDR3 is also encoded by other DNA sequences in this sample. This chain connects TRBV19 to TRBJ2-7; a weak D match, TRBD2 (6 bases). Deletions cut 3 bases from V and 3 bases from J, with 12 bases between. CDR1 is LNHDA and CDR2 is SQIVND in the germline V gene (reference sequence). CDR3 length: 14 residues. The CDR3 sequence: CASSIRRGSYEQYF. The DNA for the CDR3 is TGTGCCAGTAGTATCCGACGGGGGAGCTACGAGCAGTACTTC.

The chain links TRBV6-5 to TRBJ1-1; possible D gene TRBD1, 6 bases. Trimming removed 8 bases at V and 2 bases at J, with 12 bases between. The germline V gene encodes CDR1 MNHEY and CDR2 SVGAGI. This CDR3 region has 13 residues. Here the CDR3 reads CASGTHTNTEAFF. The CDR3 DNA sequence: TGTGCCAGCGGGACACATACAAACACTGAAGCTTTCTTT.

The chain is built from TRBV11-3 and TRBJ1-2, with 10 bases lining up with TRBD1. The germline CDR1 and CDR2 sequences are SGHNT and YENEEA. The CDR3 is 14 amino acids. J lost 6 bases, V lost 5 bases, and 6 bases had no gene match. The CDR3 DNA reads as TGTGCCAGCAGCCCGGGACAGGGGTATGATGGCTACACCTTC. This sequence encodes CASSPGQGYDGYTF. Full variable domain (outside the CDR3, taken from reference TRBV11-3 and TRBJ1-2): EAGVVQSPRYKIIEKKQPVAFWCNPISGHNTLYWYLQNLGQGPELLIRYENEEAVDDSQLPKDRFSAERLKGVDSTLKIQPAELGDSAVYLCASSPGQGYDGYTFGSGTRLTVV.

The chain carries TRBV6-5 and TRBJ2-7, with TRBD1 identical over 9 bases. CDR3 length equals 15 residues. Per the germline V gene, CDR1 is MNHEY and CDR2 is SVGAGI. J was trimmed by 6 bases and V by 6 bases; bases with no gene match: 12. Written as DNA, the CDR3 is TGTGCCAGCAGCCCATGGACAGGGGTTGTTGGCGAGCAGTACTTC. As protein: CASSPWTGVVGEQYF.

This clone was detected once. The CDR3 here is CAWRQGSWVEGYTF. For the CDR3, the DNA is TGTGCCTGGAGACAGGGAAGCTGGGTTGAAGGCTACACCTTC. The genes are TRBV30 and TRBJ1-2; tentatively, D is TRBD1 (6 bases). In germline, CDR1 is GTSNPN, CDR2 SVGIG (reference sequence). Trimming took off 3 bases at V and 8 bases at J, with 19 bases between the two ends. The CDR3 covers 14 residues. The whole variable domain, filled in from reference TRBV30 and TRBJ1-2, reads SQTIHQWPATLVQPVGSPLSLECTVEGTSNPNLYWYRQAAGRGLQLLFYSVGIGQISSEVPQNLSASRPQDRQFILSSKKLLLSDSGFYLCAWRQGSWVEGYTFGSGTRLTVV.

This clone was seen a single time. The CDR3 protein is CASSHISYNEQFF. DNA for the CDR3: TGTGCCAGCAGCCACATCTCCTACAATGAGCAGTTCTTC. This chain connects TRBV4-2 to TRBJ2-1; D not certain. Deletions cut 3 bases from V and 0 bases from J, with 3 bases between. The CDR3 totals 13 residues. The germline V gene has CDR1 LGHNA and CDR2 YNFKEQ.

The chain is built from TRBV2 and TRBJ2-1, with TRBD2 matching 7 bases. Germline V gives CDR1 SNHLY, CDR2 FYNNEI. This CDR3 has 14 amino acids. V gave up 6 bases and J gave up 0 bases; unmatched junction bases: 2. The CDR3 region is CASSPGGSYNEQFF. CDR3 DNA: TGTGCCAGCAGCCCGGGAGGCTCCTACAATGAGCAGTTCTTC.

V is TRBV19 and J is TRBJ2-6; D is uncertain. CDR1 is LNHDA, CDR2 SQIVND, per germline (reference sequence). The V end was cut by 7 bases, the J end by 4 bases, with 20 bases between. CDR3 length equals 17 residues. DNA of the CDR3: TGTGCCAGTATCCCTTCGGGTCCACCCGTGGGGGCCAACGTCCTGACTTTC. The encoded protein is CASIPSGPPVGANVLTF.

The chain uses TRBV4-1 and TRBJ1-1; D not resolved. Germline CDR1 MGHRA, CDR2 YSYEKL. Trimming pared 2 bases from V and 0 bases from J, leaving 7 bases between. The CDR3 runs to 14 residues. The CDR3 spells CASSQYLMNTEAFF. In DNA, the CDR3 is TGCGCCAGCAGCCAATACTTGATGAACACTGAAGCTTTCTTT.